The clone carrying this TCR beta chain was seen repeatedly, ten times or more. The data were obtained in a study of CD8+CD57+ T cells in acquired aplastic anemia. TCR beta VDJ combinations and CDR3 sequences were profiled from genomic DNA. TCRdb recomputed calls from the reads with MiXCR, one row per CDR3 protein. The sample lists 60,000 to 75,000 distinct CDR3 sequences, under 55% occurring once. V trimming: 0 bases; J trimming: 12 bases; junction bases outside the gene matches: 10. Germline-derived CDR1 and CDR2 are LNHNV and YYDKDF (reference sequence). The CDR3 consists of 14 residues. This receptor was identified in a human donor in good health, serving as a control. The V gene is TRBV15, the J gene TRBJ1-2, with 7 bases identical to TRBD1. Sequenced input: sorted CD4+, CD8+, or CD8+CD57+ T cells (not recorded which) from PBMCs. CDR3 bases: TGTGCCACCAGCAGAGAACAGGGGACACCTGGAAACACCTTC. It yields the protein CATSREQGTPGNTF.